This record covers a single T cell receptor beta chain. Its cognate antigen is unknown. This specimen belongs to a study of blood T cells in healthy people across ages. The CDR3 consists of 17 residues. Between the trimmed V and J ends, which lost 0 bases and 8 bases, there was a span of 20 bases. Germline assignment: CDR1 SGHRS and CDR2 YFSETQ. A second about 7 to 12 cycle PCR used barcoded and J-beta primers. TCRdb used MiXCR to reprocess the 5' RACE reads, holding one entry per CDR3 protein. The data hold roughly 800,000 distinct CDR3 sequences, with roughly 60% observed a single time. Points from the study as a whole: The percentage of naive T cells correlated strongly with TCR beta diversity. Changes in expanded clonotypes were possibly confounded, as the CMV status of donors was unknown.

Sequencing was performed on blood. The TCR originated in a man aged 25-45 years in good health. This chain connects TRBV5-1 to TRBJ1-4, with D perhaps TRBD1 (6 bases). The DNA for the CDR3 is TGCGCCAGCAGCTTGGTCCCCGGGGGCCGGCGGATCGAAAAACTGTTTTTT. Its translation: CASSLVPGGRRIEKLFF.